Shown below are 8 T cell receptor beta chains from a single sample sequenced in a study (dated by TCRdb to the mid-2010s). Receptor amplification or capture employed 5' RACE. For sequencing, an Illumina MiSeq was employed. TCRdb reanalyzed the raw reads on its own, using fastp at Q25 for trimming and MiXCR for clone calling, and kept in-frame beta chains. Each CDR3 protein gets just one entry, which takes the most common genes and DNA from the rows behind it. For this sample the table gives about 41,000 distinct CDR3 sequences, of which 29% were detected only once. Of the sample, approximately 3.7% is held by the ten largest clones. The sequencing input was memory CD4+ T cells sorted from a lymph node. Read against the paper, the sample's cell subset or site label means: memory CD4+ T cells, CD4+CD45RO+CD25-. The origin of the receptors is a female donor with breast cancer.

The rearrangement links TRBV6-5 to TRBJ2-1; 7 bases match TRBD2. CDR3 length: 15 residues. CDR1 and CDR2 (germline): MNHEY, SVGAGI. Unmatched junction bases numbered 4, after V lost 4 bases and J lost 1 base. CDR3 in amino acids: CASSSASGSYNEQFF. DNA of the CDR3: TGTGCCAGCAGTTCGGCTAGCGGATCCTACAATGAGCAGTTCTTC.

CDR3 nucleotides: TGCAGTGCTAGTAACAGGGAGGCTTCTGGGGCCAACGTCCTGACTTTC. It specifies CSASNREASGANVLTF. The V and J genes are TRBV20-1 and TRBJ2-6, with D perhaps given as TRBD1 or TRBD2 (6 bases each). Germline assignment: CDR1 DFQATT and CDR2 SNEGSKA (reference sequence). Trimming took 3 bases from V and 1 from J, leaving 13 bases between them. The CDR3 totals 16 residues.

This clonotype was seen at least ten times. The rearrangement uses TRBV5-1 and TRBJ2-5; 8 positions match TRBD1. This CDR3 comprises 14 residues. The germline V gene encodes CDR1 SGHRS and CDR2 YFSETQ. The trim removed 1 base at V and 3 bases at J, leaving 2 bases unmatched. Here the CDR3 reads CASSLHRGEETQYF. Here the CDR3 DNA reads TGCGCCAGCAGCTTGCACAGGGGGGAAGAGACCCAGTACTTC.

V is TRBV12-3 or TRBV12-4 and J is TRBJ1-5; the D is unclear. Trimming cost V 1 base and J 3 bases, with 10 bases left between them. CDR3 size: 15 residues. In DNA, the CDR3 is TGTGCCAGCAGTTTAGACGGGCAGCTCAATCAGCCCCAGCATTTT. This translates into CASSLDGQLNQPQHF.

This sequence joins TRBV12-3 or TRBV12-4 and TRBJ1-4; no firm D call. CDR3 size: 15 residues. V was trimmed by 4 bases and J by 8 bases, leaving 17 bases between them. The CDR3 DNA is TGTGCCAGCAGTTCATCCCCCCCAGTTGGGGAAAAACTGTTTTTT. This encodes CASSSSPPVGEKLFF.

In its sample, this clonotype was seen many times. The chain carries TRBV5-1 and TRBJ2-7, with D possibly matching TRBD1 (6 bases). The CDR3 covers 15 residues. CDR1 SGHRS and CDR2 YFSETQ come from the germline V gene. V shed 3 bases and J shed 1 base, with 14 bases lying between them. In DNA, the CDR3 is TGCGCCAGCAGCTACACAGGGCAAGCGTCCTACGAGCAGTACTTC. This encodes CASSYTGQASYEQYF.

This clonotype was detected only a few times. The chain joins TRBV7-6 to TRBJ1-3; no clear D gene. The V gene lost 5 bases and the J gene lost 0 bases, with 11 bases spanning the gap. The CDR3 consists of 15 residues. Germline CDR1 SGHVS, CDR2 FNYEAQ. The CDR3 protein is CASSPRLVSGNTIYF. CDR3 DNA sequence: TGTGCCAGCAGCCCTCGACTGGTCTCTGGAAACACCATATATTTT.

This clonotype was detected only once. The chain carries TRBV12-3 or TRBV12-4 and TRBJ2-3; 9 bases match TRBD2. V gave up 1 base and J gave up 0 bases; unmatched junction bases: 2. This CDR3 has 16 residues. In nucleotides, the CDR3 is TGTGCCAGCAGTTTAGACACTAGCGGGAGCACAGATACGCAGTATTTT. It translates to CASSLDTSGSTDTQYF.